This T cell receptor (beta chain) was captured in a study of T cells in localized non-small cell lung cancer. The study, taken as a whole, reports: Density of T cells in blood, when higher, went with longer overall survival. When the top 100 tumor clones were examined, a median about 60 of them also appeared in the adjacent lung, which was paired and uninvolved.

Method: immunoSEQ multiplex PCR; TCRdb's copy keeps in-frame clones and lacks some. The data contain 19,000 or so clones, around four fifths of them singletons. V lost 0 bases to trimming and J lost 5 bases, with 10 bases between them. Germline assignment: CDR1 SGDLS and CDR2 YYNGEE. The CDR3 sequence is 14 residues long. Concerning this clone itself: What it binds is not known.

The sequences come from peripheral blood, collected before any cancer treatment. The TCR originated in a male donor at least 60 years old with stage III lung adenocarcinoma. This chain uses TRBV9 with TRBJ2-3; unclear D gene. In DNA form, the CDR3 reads TGTGCCAGCAGCGTAGAAGGGTCTGGAGATACGCAGTATTTT. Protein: CASSVEGSGDTQYF.